These 20 T cell receptor beta chains were sequenced from one sample in a study of vaccination effects on CD4 cells after COVID-19. With the ViraFEST assay, the study expanded antigen-specific CD4+ T cells using viral peptide pools, then sequenced them. Isolating CD4+ T cells followed roughly ten days of culture. The healthy vaccine recipients, who had no prior SARS-CoV-2 infection, showed negative nucleocapsid antibodies. TCRdb's copy holds only in-frame clones and misses some; the assay was immunoSEQ multiplex PCR. The sample records more than 20,000 clones, roughly 80% being singletons. No cognate antigen is known for these TCRs. The specimen was CD4+ T cells from PBMCs cultured with HCoV-NL63 spike peptides, collected before COVID-19 vaccination. The receptors here all came from a human donor who received a COVID-19 vaccine.

The V call is TRBV27, the J call TRBJ1-5, with a possible D match to TRBD1 (6 bases). The CDR3 contains 15 residues. Between the trimmed V and J ends, which lost 6 bases and 4 bases, there was a span of 16 bases. CDR1 is MNHEY and CDR2 is SMNVEV in the germline V gene (reference sequence). The CDR3 reads CASRPTGIRNQPQHF. CDR3 nucleotide sequence: TGTGCCAGCAGGCCTACAGGGATCCGGAATCAGCCCCAGCATTTT.

J is TRBJ2-1 and V is TRBV18; D is undetermined. Germline V gives CDR1 KGHSH, CDR2 LQKENI. Trimming took off 3 bases at V and 10 bases at J, with 10 bases between the two ends. This CDR3 contains 12 residues. The CDR3 DNA follows: TGTGCCAGCTCACCGTCGAGTCGAGAGCAGTTCTTC. Translating it yields CASSPSSREQFF. Using reference TRBV18 and TRBJ2-1 for the parts outside the CDR3, the full variable domain is NAGVMQNPRHLVRRRGQEARLRCSPMKGHSHVYWYRQLPEEGLKFMVYLQKENIIDESGMPKERFSAEFPKEGPSILRIQQVVRGDSAAYFCASSPSSREQFFGPGTRLTVL.

V is TRBV24-1 and J is TRBJ2-5; D tentatively fits TRBD1 or TRBD2 (6 bases each). The CDR3 contains 17 residues. Germline assignment: CDR1 KGHDR and CDR2 SFDVKD. V lost 3 bases to trimming and J lost 2 bases, with 18 bases between them. The DNA for the CDR3 is TGTGCCACCAGTGATAATAATAAGGGGGGATTACAAGAGACCCAGTACTTC. It yields the protein CATSDNNKGGLQETQYF.

This chain joins TRBV12-3 or TRBV12-4 and TRBJ2-7; 11 nucleotides line up with TRBD1. J lost 10 bases, V lost 6 bases, and 8 bases had no gene match. The CDR3 is made up of 13 amino acids. CDR3 amino acids: CASSADRGRHQYF. The CDR3 nucleotides read TGTGCCAGCAGCGCGGACAGGGGGCGTCACCAGTACTTC.

The table lists this clone with a count of one. The rearrangement links TRBV10-3 to TRBJ2-7; D gene unclear. The CDR3 contains 12 residues. The V end was cut by 10 bases, the J end by 5 bases, with 15 bases between. Germline lookup yields CDR1 ENHRY and CDR2 SYGVKD. Here the CDR3 DNA reads TGTGCCAGCGCCGTCTCCCACCACGAGCAGTACTTC. It encodes CASAVSHHEQYF.

The chain combines TRBV5-4 with TRBJ1-1, with 11 nucleotides matching TRBD1. CDR1 and CDR2 (germline): SGHNT, YYREEE (reference sequence). V lost 0 bases and J lost 6; bases outside the gene matches: 7. The CDR3 is made up of 16 amino acids. This chain's CDR3 is CASSLGGTGGLAEAFF. CDR3 DNA: TGTGCCAGCAGCTTGGGTGGGACAGGGGGTTTGGCTGAAGCTTTCTTT.

This chain connects TRBV5-1 to TRBJ2-3; 7 bases are a match to TRBD1. Germline assignment: CDR1 SGHRS and CDR2 YFSETQ. Germline trimming cut 8 bases from V and 2 bases from J; bases unmatched to any gene: 11. The CDR3 consists of 15 residues. CDR3 sequence: CASHYRDSFTDTQYF. DNA for the CDR3: TGCGCCAGTCATTACCGGGACAGCTTCACAGATACGCAGTATTTT.

V is TRBV12-5 and J is TRBJ2-7; 7 bases map to TRBD1. Trimming took 1 base from V and 2 from J; bases not matched to a gene: 5. CDR3 length: 15 residues. The germline gives CDR1 LGHNT, CDR2 FRNRAP. The CDR3 sequence: CASGLGQTGAYEQYF. Here the CDR3 DNA reads TGTGCTAGTGGTTTGGGACAAACAGGGGCCTACGAGCAGTACTTC.

A remark on this clone: The germline gene is not matched at one end of the junction; a read error may be the cause. The rearrangement uses TRBV5-6 and TRBJ1-3; 10 positions match TRBD1. The CDR3 is 13 residues long. Germline lookup yields CDR1 SGHDT and CDR2 YYEEEE. CDR3 DNA sequence: TGTGCCAGCAGCCGGACAGGGGGAACCACCATATATTTT. This gives the protein CASSRTGGTTIYF.

The J gene is TRBJ2-1, the V gene TRBV27; TRBD1 matches at 8 bases. Germline V gene sequence: CDR1 MNHEY, CDR2 SMNVEV (reference sequence). Trimming took 5 bases from V and 5 from J; bases not matched to a gene: 26. The CDR3 is 21 residues long. The CDR3 sequence: CASSGTPGQALILFPNNEQFF. Written as DNA, the CDR3 is TGTGCCAGCAGTGGAACCCCGGGACAGGCCTTAATATTATTCCCCAACAATGAGCAGTTCTTC.

This clone was counted a few times. The chain employs TRBV7-8 and TRBJ2-7; unclear D gene. CDR3 length: 14 amino acids. CDR1 and CDR2 (germline): SGHVS, FQNEAQ. The ends were cut back, 5 bases at V and 2 bases at J, with 13 bases in the middle. The CDR3 region has the DNA TGTGCCAGCAGCCGTCTGGCTGGACCCTACGAGCAGTACTTC. This gives the protein CASSRLAGPYEQYF. Based on the CDR3 plus reference TRBV7-8 and TRBJ2-7, the full variable domain is GAGVSQSPRYKVAKRGQDVALRCDPISGHVSLFWYQQALGQGPEFLTYFQNEAQLDKSGLPSDRFFAERPEGSVSTLKIQRTQQEDSAVYLCASSRLAGPYEQYFGPGTRLTVT.

The chain carries TRBV7-2 and TRBJ2-1, with TRBD2 identical over 13 bases. This CDR3 has 15 residues. The junction had 6 bases not matched to a gene; V was cut back by 5 bases and J by 8 bases. Looked up from germline, CDR1 is SGHTA and CDR2 is FQGNSA. The CDR3 region is CASSPRTSGSHEQFF. The CDR3 DNA follows: TGTGCCAGCAGCCCCAGGACTAGCGGGAGTCATGAGCAGTTCTTC.

V and J are TRBV2 and TRBJ1-5; TRBD1 agrees at 8 bases. Trimming removed 6 bases from V and 5 bases from J; junction bases left unmatched: 9. This CDR3 spans 15 amino acids. Germline assignment: CDR1 SNHLY and CDR2 FYNNEI. CDR3 region: CASRGDRSQHQPQHF. The CDR3 nucleotides read TGTGCCAGCAGAGGGGACAGGAGCCAACATCAGCCCCAGCATTTT.

The V gene is TRBV6-5, the J gene TRBJ1-5; TRBD1 is a possible D gene (5 bases). CDR1 MNHEY and CDR2 SVGAGI come from the germline V gene. The CDR3 spans 14 residues. V was trimmed by 7 bases and J by 2 bases, leaving 12 bases between them. The CDR3 loop reads CASNPGGGNQPQHF. The CDR3 bases are TGTGCCAGCAACCCTGGGGGTGGCAATCAGCCCCAGCATTTT.

The chain's CDR3 is CASTKDRDLTETQYF. The CDR3 DNA is TGTGCCAGCACAAAAGATAGGGACTTAACAGAGACCCAGTACTTC. V gene TRBV6-5 combines with J gene TRBJ2-5; possible D gene TRBD2, 6 bases. The germline gives CDR1 MNHEY, CDR2 SVGAGI. The CDR3 is 15 residues long. The germline V and J ends were trimmed by 7 bases and 4 bases, with 19 bases remaining between them.

This chain connects TRBV24-1 to TRBJ2-1; 8 bases align to TRBD2. Germline V gene lookup returns CDR1 KGHDR and CDR2 SFDVKD. This CDR3 comprises 16 residues. J was trimmed by 3 bases and V by 3 bases; bases with no gene match: 6. CDR3 residues: CATSDPSSGRYNEQFF. In DNA, the CDR3 is TGTGCCACCAGTGATCCTTCTAGCGGGCGCTACAATGAGCAGTTCTTC.

The V and J genes are TRBV10-3 and TRBJ1-1, with a possible D match to TRBD1 (5 bases). CDR1 and CDR2 from the germline V gene are ENHRY and SYGVKD. The V gene lost 4 bases and the J gene lost 1 base, with 10 bases spanning the gap. The CDR3 spans 14 residues. CDR3 bases: TGTGCCATCAGTGGACAGCCCTCGAACACTGAAGCTTTCTTT. It codes for CAISGQPSNTEAFF.

This clone is medium-sized by share. The chain couples TRBV12-5 to TRBJ2-5, with 12 bases identical to TRBD2. The CDR3 is 15 amino acids. V lost 2 bases to trimming and J lost 4 bases; unmatched junction nucleotides: 2. Germline V gives CDR1 LGHNT, CDR2 FRNRAP. CDR3 in DNA: TGTGCTAGTGGTTTGTCGGGACTAGCGGGAGAGACCCAGTACTTC. It is translated as CASGLSGLAGETQYF.

This clone has a handful of counts. The chain couples TRBV19 to TRBJ1-2; 9 nucleotides match TRBD1. Per the germline V gene, CDR1 is LNHDA and CDR2 is SQIVND (reference sequence). Trimming removed 3 bases from V and 6 bases from J; junction bases left unmatched: 2. The CDR3 loop spans 13 amino acids. For the CDR3, the DNA is TGTGCCAGTAGTATCCGACAGGGGGATGGCTACACCTTC. Translation: CASSIRQGDGYTF.

The DNA of the CDR3 is TGTGCCAGCTCACCGTCGGCTCTGCTAGCGGGGACCAGCTCCTACAATGAGCAGTTCTTC. Its translation: CASSPSALLAGTSSYNEQFF. This chain links TRBV18 with TRBJ2-1; 9 bases match TRBD2. Trimming at V came to 3 bases and at J to 0 bases, leaving 15 bases not matched to a gene. Germline CDR1 reads KGHSH; CDR2 reads LQKENI. The CDR3 runs to 20 residues.